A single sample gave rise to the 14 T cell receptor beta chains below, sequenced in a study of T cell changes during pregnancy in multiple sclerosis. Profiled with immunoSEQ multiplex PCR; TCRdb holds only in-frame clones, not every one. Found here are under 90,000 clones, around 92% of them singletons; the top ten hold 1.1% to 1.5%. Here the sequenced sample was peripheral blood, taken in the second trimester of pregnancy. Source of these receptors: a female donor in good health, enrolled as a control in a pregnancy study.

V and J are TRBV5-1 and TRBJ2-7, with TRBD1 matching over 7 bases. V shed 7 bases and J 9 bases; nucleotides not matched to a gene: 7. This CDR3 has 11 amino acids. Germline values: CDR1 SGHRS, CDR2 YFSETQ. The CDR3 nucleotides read TGCGCCAGCCGGGACAGTATTGCGCAGTACTTC. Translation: CASRDSIAQYF.

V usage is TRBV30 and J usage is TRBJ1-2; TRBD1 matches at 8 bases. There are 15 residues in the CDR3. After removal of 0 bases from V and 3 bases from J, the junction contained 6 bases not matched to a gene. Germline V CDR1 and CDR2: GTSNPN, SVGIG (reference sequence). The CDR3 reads CAWSVGQGAYYGYTF. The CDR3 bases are TGTGCCTGGAGTGTCGGGCAGGGGGCTTACTATGGCTACACCTTC.

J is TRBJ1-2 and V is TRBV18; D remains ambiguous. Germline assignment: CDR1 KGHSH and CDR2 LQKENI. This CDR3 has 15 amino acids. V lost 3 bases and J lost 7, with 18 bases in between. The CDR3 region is CASSPSAGAMSGYTF. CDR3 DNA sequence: TGTGCCAGCTCACCCTCGGCGGGAGCGATGTCTGGCTACACCTTC.

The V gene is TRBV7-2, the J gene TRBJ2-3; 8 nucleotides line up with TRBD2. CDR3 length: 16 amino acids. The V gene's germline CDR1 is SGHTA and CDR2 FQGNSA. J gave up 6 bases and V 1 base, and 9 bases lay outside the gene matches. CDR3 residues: CASSLVDLAGGDTQYF. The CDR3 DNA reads TGTGCCAGCAGCTTAGTGGATCTCGCGGGAGGCGATACGCAGTATTTT. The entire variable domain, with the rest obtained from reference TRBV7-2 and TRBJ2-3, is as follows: GAGVSQSPSNKVTEKGKDVELRCDPISGHTALYWYRQSLGQGLEFLIYFQGNSAPDKSGLPSDRFSAERTGGSVSTLTIQRTQQEDSAVYLCASSLVDLAGGDTQYFGPGTRLTVL.

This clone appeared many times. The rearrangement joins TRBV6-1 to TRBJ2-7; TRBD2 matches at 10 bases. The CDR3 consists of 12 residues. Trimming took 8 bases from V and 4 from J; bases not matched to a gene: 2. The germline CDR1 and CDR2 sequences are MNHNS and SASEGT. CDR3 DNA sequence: TGTGCCAGCGGGACTAGCGAATACGAGCAGTACTTC. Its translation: CASGTSEYEQYF.

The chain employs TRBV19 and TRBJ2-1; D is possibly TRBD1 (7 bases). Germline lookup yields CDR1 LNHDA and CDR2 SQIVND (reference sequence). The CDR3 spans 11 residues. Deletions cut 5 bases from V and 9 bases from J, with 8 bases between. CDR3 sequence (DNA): TGTGCCAGTAGTCAGGGGGGTGAGCAGTTCTTC. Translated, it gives CASSQGGEQFF.

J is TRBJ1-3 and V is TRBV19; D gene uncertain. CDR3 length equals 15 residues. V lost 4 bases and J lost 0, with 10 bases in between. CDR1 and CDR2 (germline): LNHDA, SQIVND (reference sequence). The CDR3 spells CASSTTRDSGNTIYF. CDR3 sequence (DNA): TGTGCCAGTAGTACCACACGGGACTCTGGAAACACCATATATTTT. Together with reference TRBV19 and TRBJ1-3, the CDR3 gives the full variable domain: DGGITQSPKYLFRKEGQNVTLSCEQNLNHDAMYWYRQDPGQGLRLIYYSQIVNDFQKGDIAEGYSVSREKKESFPLTVTSAQKNPTAFYLCASSTTRDSGNTIYFGEGSWLTVV.

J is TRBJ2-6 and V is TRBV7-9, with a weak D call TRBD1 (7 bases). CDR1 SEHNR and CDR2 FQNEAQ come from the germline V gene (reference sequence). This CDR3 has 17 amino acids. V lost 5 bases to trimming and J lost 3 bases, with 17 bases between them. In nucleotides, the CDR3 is TGTGCCAGCAGCCCTAATCAGGGGGGTTTTGGGGCCAACGTCCTGACTTTC. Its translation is CASSPNQGGFGANVLTF.

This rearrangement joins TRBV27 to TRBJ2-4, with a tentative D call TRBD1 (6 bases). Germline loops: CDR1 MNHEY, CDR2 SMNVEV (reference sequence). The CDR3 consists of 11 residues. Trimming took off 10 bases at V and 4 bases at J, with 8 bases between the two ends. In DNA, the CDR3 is TGTGCCACCGGACAGAAAAACATTCAGTACTTC. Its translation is CATGQKNIQYF.

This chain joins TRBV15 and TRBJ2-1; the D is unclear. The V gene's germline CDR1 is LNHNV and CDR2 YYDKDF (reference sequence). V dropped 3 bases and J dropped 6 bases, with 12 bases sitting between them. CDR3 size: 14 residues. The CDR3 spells CATSRVENPNEQFF. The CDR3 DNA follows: TGTGCCACCAGCAGGGTAGAGAATCCCAATGAGCAGTTCTTC.

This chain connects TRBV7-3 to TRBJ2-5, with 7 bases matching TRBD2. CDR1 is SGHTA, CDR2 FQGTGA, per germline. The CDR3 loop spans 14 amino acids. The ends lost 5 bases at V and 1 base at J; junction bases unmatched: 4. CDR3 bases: TGTGCCAGCAGCCCCCGGGGGGTCCAAGAGACCCAGTACTTC. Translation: CASSPRGVQETQYF.

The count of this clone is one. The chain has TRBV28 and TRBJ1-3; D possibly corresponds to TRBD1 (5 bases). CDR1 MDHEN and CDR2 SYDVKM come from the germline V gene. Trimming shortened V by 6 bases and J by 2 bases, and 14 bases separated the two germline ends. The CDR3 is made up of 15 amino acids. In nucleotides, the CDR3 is TGTGCCAGCAGCCAGGCGGGGGAGGCTGGAAACACCATATATTTT. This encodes CASSQAGEAGNTIYF.

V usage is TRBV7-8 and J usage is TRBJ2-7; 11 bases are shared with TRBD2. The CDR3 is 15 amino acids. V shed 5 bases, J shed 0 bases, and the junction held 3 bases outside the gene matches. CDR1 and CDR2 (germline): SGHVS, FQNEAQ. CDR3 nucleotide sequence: TGTGCCAGCAGCCGGACTAGCGGGCCCTCCTACGAGCAGTACTTC. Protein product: CASSRTSGPSYEQYF.

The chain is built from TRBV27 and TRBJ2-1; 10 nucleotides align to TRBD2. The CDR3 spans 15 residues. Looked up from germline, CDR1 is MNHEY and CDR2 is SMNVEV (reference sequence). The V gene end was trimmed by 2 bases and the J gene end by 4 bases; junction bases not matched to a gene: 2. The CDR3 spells CASSLTSGMYNEQFF. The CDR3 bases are TGTGCCAGCAGTTTAACTAGCGGGATGTACAATGAGCAGTTCTTC.